This passage covers 5 T cell receptor beta chains from one sample sequenced in a study of PD-1 blockade in classical Hodgkin lymphoma. Indicated time point: newly diagnosed, previously untreated cHL patient sample. This table comes from immunoSEQ multiplex PCR, and its TCRdb copy is limited to in-frame clones, with some not included. Seen here are 45,000 to 60,000 clones, approximately 91% observed once, and the top ten hold roughly 5%. The specimen sequenced was peripheral blood mononuclear cells (PBMCs). All receptors derive from a human donor with classical Hodgkin lymphoma.

The chain links TRBV5-1 to TRBJ1-3; the D is unclear. The V end was cut by 0 bases, the J end by 4 bases, with 11 bases between. The CDR3 contains 15 residues. CDR1 SGHRS and CDR2 YFSETQ come from the germline V gene. The CDR3 bases are TGCGCCAGCAGCTTGGGCCCAGCTGGAGGAAACACCATATATTTT. Translated, it gives CASSLGPAGGNTIYF. The full variable domain, with the rest looked up from reference TRBV5-1 and TRBJ1-3, is KAGVTQTPRYLIKTRGQQVTLSCSPISGHRSVSWYQQTPGQGLQFLFEYFSETQRNKGNFPGRFSGRQFSNSRSEMNVSTLELGDSALYLCASSLGPAGGNTIYFGEGSWLTVV.

The chain employs TRBV5-1 and TRBJ2-1, with 7 bases matching TRBD2. CDR3 size: 18 residues. In germline, CDR1 is SGHRS, CDR2 YFSETQ. V shed 3 bases, J shed 3 bases, and the junction held 15 bases outside the gene matches. The CDR3 spells CASSSGGVGQGSYNEQFF. CDR3 in DNA: TGCGCCAGCAGCTCGGGGGGAGTCGGGCAGGGCAGCTACAATGAGCAGTTCTTC. Based on the CDR3 plus reference TRBV5-1 and TRBJ2-1, the full variable domain is KAGVTQTPRYLIKTRGQQVTLSCSPISGHRSVSWYQQTPGQGLQFLFEYFSETQRNKGNFPGRFSGRQFSNSRSEMNVSTLELGDSALYLCASSSGGVGQGSYNEQFFGPGTRLTVL.

This clone was detected only a few times. The V gene is TRBV27, the J gene TRBJ2-5; D gene unclear. Germline CDR1 reads MNHEY; CDR2 reads SMNVEV (reference sequence). Trimming left V 7 bases short and J 5 bases short, with 11 bases between. This CDR3 has 12 amino acids. The CDR3 reads CASTVSGETQYF. Here the CDR3 DNA reads TGTGCCAGCACCGTGAGTGGGGAGACCCAGTACTTC.

Here the CDR3 reads CASSLSGTGFLSTGELFF. In DNA form, the CDR3 reads TGCGCCAGCAGCTTATCCGGGACAGGGTTTTTGAGCACCGGGGAGCTGTTTTTT. The chain joins TRBV5-1 to TRBJ2-2; the match to TRBD1 covers 9 bases. This CDR3 is built from 18 residues. Trimming cost V 2 bases and J 4 bases; bases outside gene matches: 12. Germline V lookup: CDR1 SGHRS, CDR2 YFSETQ.

This clone was seen a single time. The gene calls are TRBV5-1 and TRBJ2-3, with TRBD2 as a possible D gene (5 bases). Germline V gene sequence: CDR1 SGHRS, CDR2 YFSETQ. The CDR3 has 15 amino acids. V was shortened by 2 bases and J by 3 bases, with 13 bases between the two germline ends. The chain's CDR3 is CASSFPGSETDTQYF. As DNA, the CDR3 is TGCGCCAGCAGCTTCCCGGGATCAGAAACAGATACGCAGTATTTT.